The T cell receptor beta chain under discussion was sequenced for a study of shared clonotypes between healthy human individuals. Germline V gene data show CDR1 as SEHNR and CDR2 as FQNEAQ (reference sequence). Trimming left V 1 base short and J 11 bases short, with 6 bases between. The CDR3 extends over 12 amino acids. Produced via immunoSEQ multiplex PCR; TCRdb's table is partial and in-frame only. Seen here are approximately 480,000 clones, around 79% observed once, and the top ten hold around 13%. This chain uses TRBV7-9 with TRBJ2-6; D remains ambiguous. The sequence derives from a woman between 35 and 50 years old in good health. Some clones in this sample may be carry-over from other donors' samples. Sequenced material: PBMCs. The CDR3: CASSLGFDVLTF. The CDR3 region has the DNA TGTGCCAGCAGCTTAGGGTTCGACGTCCTGACTTTC.